The 17 T cell receptor beta chains given below trace back to one sample, sequenced in a study of T cells in Graves' hyperthyroidism and ophthalmopathy. RNA transcripts were the template for amplifying TCR beta CDR3 regions. Carried out on the TCR CDR3, a first-round RT-PCR used the HTBI primer set. MiXCR was run by TCRdb on the multiplex PCR reads, yielding one entry per CDR3 protein. The table includes 140,000 or so distinct CDR3 sequences, over 20% detected once. Sequencing was done on a sample of blood. These receptors came from a woman aged 45-65 years with Graves' hyperthyroidism that later progressed to Graves' ophthalmopathy.

This chain uses TRBV7-6 with TRBJ1-1, with D uncertain. The length of the CDR3 is 14 residues. Trimming shortened V by 4 bases and J by 10 bases, and 19 bases separated the two germline ends. Germline V gene lookup returns CDR1 SGHVS and CDR2 FNYEAQ. The CDR3 spells CASSYGSNTEGAFF. The CDR3, as DNA: TGTGCCAGCAGCTATGGGTCGAACACTGAAGGAGCTTTCTTT.

This clonotype was seen at least ten times. The chain links TRBV6-2 or TRBV6-3 to TRBJ1-5; D is undetermined. V was clipped by 7 bases and J by 2 bases, with 9 bases between them. The germline CDR1 and CDR2 sequences are MNHEY and SVGEGT. The CDR3 loop spans 13 amino acids. The CDR3 bases are TGTGCCAGCACCCTCTTTGGCAATCAGCCCCAGCATTTT. Its protein is CASTLFGNQPQHF.

The table lists this clonotype with a few counts. This chain joins TRBV10-2 and TRBJ2-7, with 9 bases identical to TRBD2. Trimming took 5 bases from V and 3 from J; bases not matched to a gene: 11. The CDR3 loop spans 16 amino acids. Germline CDR1 reads WSHSY; CDR2 reads SAAADI. CDR3 bases: TGCGCCAGCAGTCTCTCCGGGACTAGCTTTAACTACGAGCAGTACTTC. As protein: CASSLSGTSFNYEQYF.

This clonotype was seen at least ten times. The V and J genes are TRBV27 and TRBJ1-3; perhaps TRBD1 as D (5 bases). Trimming took 6 bases from V and 4 from J, leaving 16 bases between them. The germline V gene has CDR1 MNHEY and CDR2 SMNVEV (reference sequence). This CDR3 has 15 residues. The CDR3 nucleotides read TGTGCCAGCAGCCGCACGCGGGGGACCGGAAACACCATATATTTT. This gives the protein CASSRTRGTGNTIYF.

This clonotype was detected a few times. The chain has TRBV7-9 and TRBJ2-1; a weak D match, TRBD2 (6 bases). The germline V and J ends were trimmed by 1 base and 6 bases, with 16 bases remaining between them. The CDR3 has 16 residues. In germline, CDR1 is SEHNR, CDR2 FQNEAQ (reference sequence). CDR3 sequence reads: CASSLESGVGGNEQFF. In nucleotides, the CDR3 is TGTGCCAGCAGCTTAGAATCGGGGGTCGGGGGCAATGAGCAGTTCTTC.

This clonotype was seen at least ten times. The chain carries TRBV3-1 and TRBJ2-5, with a tentative D call TRBD1 (6 bases). V was clipped by 3 bases and J by 5 bases, with 10 bases between them. CDR3 length: 13 amino acids. Germline V gives CDR1 LGHDT, CDR2 YNNKEL (reference sequence). The DNA of the CDR3 is TGTGCCAGCAGCCATGGGACACGGGAGACCCAGTACTTC. This codes for CASSHGTRETQYF.

This clonotype was found a few times. The chain employs TRBV10-1 and TRBJ2-7; D gene unclear. V was trimmed by 10 bases and J by 6 bases, leaving 13 bases between them. This CDR3 is built from 11 residues. The V gene's germline CDR1 is WNHNN and CDR2 SYGVQD (reference sequence). The CDR3 DNA reads TGCGCCACCAAACAATGGGCCGAGCAGTACTTC. Amino acid sequence: CATKQWAEQYF.

The chain recombines TRBV28 with TRBJ1-5; no clear D. Germline CDR1 is MDHEN and CDR2 is SYDVKM. The V gene lost 10 bases and the J gene lost 5 bases, with 18 bases spanning the gap. This CDR3 comprises 14 residues. CDR3 sequence (DNA): TGTGCCATCAAACCTGGTTCGTTGTATCAGCCCCAGCATTTT. Its protein product is CAIKPGSLYQPQHF.

This clonotype showed up many times. The V call is TRBV7-3, the J call TRBJ2-2; possible D gene TRBD2, 6 bases. Per the germline V gene, CDR1 is SGHTA and CDR2 is FQGTGA. The CDR3 extends over 14 amino acids. V lost 2 bases, J lost 8 bases, and 12 bases lay in between. CDR3 protein: CASSLLTSTGELFF. In nucleotides, the CDR3 is TGTGCCAGCAGCTTATTGACTAGTACTGGGGAGCTGTTTTTT.

This chain links TRBV27 with TRBJ1-2; D ambiguous. Germline loops: CDR1 MNHEY, CDR2 SMNVEV (reference sequence). There are 13 residues in the CDR3. Trimming removed 7 bases at V and 8 bases at J, with 17 bases between. CDR3 in amino acids: CASTPGPNRGYTF. CDR3 coding DNA: TGTGCCAGCACCCCCGGGCCTAATCGGGGCTACACCTTC.

The CDR3 sequence is CASSPLQKSSYEQYV. The CDR3 bases are TGTGCCAGCTCACCACTACAAAAGAGCTCCTACGAGCAGTACGTC. The rearrangement uses TRBV18 and TRBJ2-7; D is uncertain. The CDR3 extends over 15 amino acids. The germline gives CDR1 KGHSH, CDR2 LQKENI. The germline V and J ends were trimmed by 1 base and 0 bases, with 10 bases remaining between them.

Ten or more counts support this clonotype. The chain combines TRBV5-1 with TRBJ2-7; 7 bases align to TRBD1. Looked up from germline, CDR1 is SGHRS and CDR2 is YFSETQ. Trimming at V came to 4 bases and at J to 6 bases, leaving 10 bases not matched to a gene. The CDR3 has 14 residues. Here the CDR3 reads CASSIGGTAIEQYF. The CDR3 DNA reads as TGCGCCAGCAGCATCGGTGGGACAGCAATCGAGCAGTACTTC.

The chain links TRBV3-1 to TRBJ1-2, with 8 bases identical to TRBD1. CDR3 length: 14 residues. Germline CDR1 is LGHDT and CDR2 is YNNKEL (reference sequence). V shed 7 bases and J 6 bases; nucleotides not matched to a gene: 10. CDR3 DNA sequence: TGTGCCAGCACACCACGGACAGGGAGGGATGGCTACACCTTC. This translates into CASTPRTGRDGYTF.

This clonotype was counted at least ten times. The chain employs TRBV28 and TRBJ1-1, with D unresolved. Germline V gene sequence: CDR1 MDHEN, CDR2 SYDVKM. V was clipped by 7 bases and J by 0 bases, with 6 bases between them. This CDR3 comprises 12 residues. The CDR3 region has the DNA TGTGCCAGCACCGGGGTGAACACTGAAGCTTTCTTT. As protein: CASTGVNTEAFF.

J is TRBJ2-1 and V is TRBV6-2 or TRBV6-3, with D unclear. The CDR3 extends over 18 amino acids. The V gene lost 5 bases and the J gene lost 0 bases, with 20 bases spanning the gap. The germline V gene has CDR1 MNHEY and CDR2 SVGEGT. Here the CDR3 reads CASSPPLQRPSSYNEQFF. As DNA, the CDR3 is TGTGCCAGCAGTCCCCCGTTGCAACGTCCAAGCTCCTACAATGAGCAGTTCTTC.

This clonotype was counted a few times. This chain links TRBV6-1 with TRBJ2-1; 8 bases match TRBD2. CDR1 and CDR2 (germline): MNHNS, SASEGT. The trim removed 7 bases at V and 10 bases at J, leaving 18 bases unmatched. This CDR3 has 16 residues. The CDR3 region has the DNA TGTGCCAGCACCCAAGACGGGGCGGGAGGTTCTCGCGAGCAGTTCTTC. This gives the protein CASTQDGAGGSREQFF.

This clonotype was seen just once. A much larger clonotype is one base distant, so this may be a read error. The chain has TRBV20-1 and TRBJ2-7; 8 positions match TRBD2. CDR3 length: 15 amino acids. Germline V gives CDR1 DFQATT, CDR2 SNEGSKA (reference sequence). In DNA form, the CDR3 reads TGCAGTGCTAGAGATCCAGACAGCGGGGGCTACGAGCGGTACTTC. The encoded protein is CSARDPDSGGYERYF.